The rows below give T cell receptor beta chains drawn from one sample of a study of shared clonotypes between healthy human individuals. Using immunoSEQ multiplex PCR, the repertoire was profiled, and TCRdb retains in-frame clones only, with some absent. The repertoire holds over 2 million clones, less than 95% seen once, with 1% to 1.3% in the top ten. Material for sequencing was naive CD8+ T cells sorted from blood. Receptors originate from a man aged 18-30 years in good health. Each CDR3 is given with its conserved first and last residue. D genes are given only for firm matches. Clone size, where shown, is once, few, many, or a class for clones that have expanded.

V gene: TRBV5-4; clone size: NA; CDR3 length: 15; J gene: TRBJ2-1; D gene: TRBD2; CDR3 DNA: TGTGCCAGCAGCTTTAGGGCTAGCGGTTACAATGAGCAGTTCTTC; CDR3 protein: CASSFRASGYNEQFF
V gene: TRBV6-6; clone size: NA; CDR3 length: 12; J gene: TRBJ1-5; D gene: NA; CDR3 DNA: TGTGCCAGCAGTGGGGGCGAACAGCCCCAGCATTTT; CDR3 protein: CASSGGEQPQHF
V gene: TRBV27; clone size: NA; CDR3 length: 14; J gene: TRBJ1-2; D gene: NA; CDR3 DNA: TGTGCCAGCAGTATGAGGGGCAGCTACTATGGCTACACCTTC; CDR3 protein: CASSMRGSYYGYTF
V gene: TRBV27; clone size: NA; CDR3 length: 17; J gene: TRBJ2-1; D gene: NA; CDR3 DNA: TGTGCCAGCAGTCCCCTCTCCGGGGATCAGGGTTCTAATGAGCAGTTCTTC; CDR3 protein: CASSPLSGDQGSNEQFF
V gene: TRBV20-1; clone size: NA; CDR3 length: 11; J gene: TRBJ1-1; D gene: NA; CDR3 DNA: TGCAGTGTTCGCGTGAACACTGAAGCTTTCTTT; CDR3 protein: CSVRVNTEAFF
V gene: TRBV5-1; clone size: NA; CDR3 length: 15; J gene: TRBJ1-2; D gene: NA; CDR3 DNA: TGCGCCAGCAGCTTGGATCCGAGCCTGAACTATGGCTACACCTTC; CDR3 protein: CASSLDPSLNYGYTF
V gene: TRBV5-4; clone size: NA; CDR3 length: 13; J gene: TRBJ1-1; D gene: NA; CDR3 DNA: TGTGCCAGCAACACTGATTCGAACACTGAAGCTTTCTTT; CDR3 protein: CASNTDSNTEAFF
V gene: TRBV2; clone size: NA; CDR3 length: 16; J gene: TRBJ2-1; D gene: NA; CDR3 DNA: TGTGCCAGCCAGAAGACTACCCTATCGCCCTACAATGAGCAGTTCTTC; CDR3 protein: CASQKTTLSPYNEQFF
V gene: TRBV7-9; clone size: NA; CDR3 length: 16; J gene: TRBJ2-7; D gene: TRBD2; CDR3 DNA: TGTGCCAGCAGCTCCGGGACTAGCGGGACGCCATACGAGCAGTACTTC; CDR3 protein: CASSSGTSGTPYEQYF
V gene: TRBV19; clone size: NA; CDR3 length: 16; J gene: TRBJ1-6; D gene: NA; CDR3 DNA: TGTGCCAGTAGTAATCGGACACCCTCCTATAATTCACCCCTCCACTTT; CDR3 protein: CASSNRTPSYNSPLHF
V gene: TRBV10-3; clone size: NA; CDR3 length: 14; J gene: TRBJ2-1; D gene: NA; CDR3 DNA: TGTGCCATCAGTGATGGGGGGCCAGGGGATGAGCAGTTCTTC; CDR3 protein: CAISDGGPGDEQFF
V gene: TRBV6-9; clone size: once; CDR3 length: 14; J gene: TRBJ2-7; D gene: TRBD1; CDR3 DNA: TGTGCCAGCAGTGTAACCGGGACAGGGGACGAGCAGTACTTC; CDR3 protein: CASSVTGTGDEQYF
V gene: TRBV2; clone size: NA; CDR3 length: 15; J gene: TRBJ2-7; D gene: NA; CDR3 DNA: TGTGCCAGCAGTGAAGATCGAGGCAGGAGGAACGAGCAGTACTTC; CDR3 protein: CASSEDRGRRNEQYF
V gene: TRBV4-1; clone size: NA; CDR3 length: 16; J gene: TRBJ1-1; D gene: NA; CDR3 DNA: TGCGCCAGCAGCCAAGACAGGGCCCCTATGAACACTGAAGCTTTCTTT; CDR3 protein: CASSQDRAPMNTEAFF
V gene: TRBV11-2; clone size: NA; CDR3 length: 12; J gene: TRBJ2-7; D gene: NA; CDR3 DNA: TGTGCCAGCAGCCCCCCTATAAACGAGCAGTACTTC; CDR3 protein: CASSPPINEQYF
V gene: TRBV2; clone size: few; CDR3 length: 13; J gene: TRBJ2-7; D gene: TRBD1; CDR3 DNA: TGTGCCAGCAGGGGACAGGGACCCTACGAGCAGTACTTC; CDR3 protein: CASRGQGPYEQYF
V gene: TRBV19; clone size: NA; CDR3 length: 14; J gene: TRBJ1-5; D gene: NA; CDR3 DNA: TGTGCCAGTAGTATCAGGGACGGCAATCAGCCCCAGCATTTT; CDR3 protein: CASSIRDGNQPQHF
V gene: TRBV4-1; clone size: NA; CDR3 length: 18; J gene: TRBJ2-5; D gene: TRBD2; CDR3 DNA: TGCGCCAGCAGCCAAGAGGGTAGCGGGGCCGGACTTCAAGAGACCCAGTACTTC; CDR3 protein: CASSQEGSGAGLQETQYF
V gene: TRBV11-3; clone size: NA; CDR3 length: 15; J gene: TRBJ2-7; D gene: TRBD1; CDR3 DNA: TGTGCCAGCAGCCAGACAGGGGAGTACGCCTACGAGCAGTACTTC; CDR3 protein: CASSQTGEYAYEQYF
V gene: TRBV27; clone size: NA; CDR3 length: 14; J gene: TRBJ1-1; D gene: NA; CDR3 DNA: TGTGCCAGCAGTCCTCAGGGAATGGGCGCTGAAGCTTTCTTT; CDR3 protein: CASSPQGMGAEAFF